This T cell receptor beta chain is from a study of blood T cell repertoires in COVID-19. The overall study: Samples came from the United States, Italy and Spain, spanning acute and convalescent COVID-19.

This clone was picked up one time. Germline-derived CDR1 and CDR2 are MGHDK and SYGVNS. CDR3 length equals 16 residues. V dropped 4 bases and J dropped 6; count of bases not matched to a gene: 12. Measured with immunoSEQ multiplex PCR; TCRdb has only the in-frame clones, and not every one. Of 250,000 to 300,000 clones in the sample, 88% were seen once. This TCR came from a woman in her 30s with COVID-19, enrolled during active disease. The chain joins TRBV25-1 to TRBJ2-1; 7 nucleotides align to TRBD2. Sequenced: peripheral blood. The CDR3 loop is CASSVVSGIGVNEQFF. In DNA, the CDR3 is TGTGCCAGCAGTGTTGTAAGCGGGATTGGGGTCAATGAGCAGTTCTTC.